A selection of T cell receptor beta chains follows, all from one sample in a study of blood T cell repertoires in COVID-19. Measured with immunoSEQ multiplex PCR; TCRdb has only the in-frame clones, and not every one. The data hold hundreds of thousands of clones, with roughly 85% observed a single time. Sequencing input: peripheral blood. These receptors originate from a young woman with active or convalescent COVID-19. Both conserved end residues are part of each CDR3. Fields, in order: J gene, D gene, clone size, V gene, CDR3 DNA, CDR3 protein. D genes are given only for firm matches. Only part of the rows carry a size: once, few, many, or a class if the clone is expanded.

TRBJ1-3,NA,NA,TRBV11-2,TGTGCCAGCAGCTTAGAATACAGCTCTGGAAACACCATATATTTT,CASSLEYSSGNTIYF
TRBJ1-4,NA,NA,TRBV6-5,TGTGCCACCGTAAGGGCCCGGGGTGAAAAACTGTTTTTT,CATVRARGEKLFF
TRBJ2-1,TRBD2,once,TRBV15,TGTGCCACCAGGGTGGTCGGAGCGGGGGGTGCAATGAAGCAGTTCTTC,CATRVVGAGGAMKQFF
TRBJ2-1,TRBD2,NA,TRBV10-3,TGTGCCATCCAACTAGCGGGGGGTCGAGTCAATGAGCAGTTCTTC,CAIQLAGGRVNEQFF
TRBJ1-1,TRBD1,NA,TRBV18,TGTGCCAGCTCCCCCCGGGGACAGGAGACAAACACTGAAGCTTTCTTT,CASSPRGQETNTEAFF
TRBJ2-7,TRBD2,NA,TRBV5-1,TGCGCCAGCAGCTTGGATCCTAGCGGGAACTACGAGCAGTACTTC,CASSLDPSGNYEQYF
TRBJ2-1,TRBD2,NA,TRBV18,TGTGCCAGCTCACCACTTGTACTAGCGGGTAGCTCCTACAATGAGCAGTTCTTC,CASSPLVLAGSSYNEQFF
TRBJ1-1,NA,NA,TRBV7-8,TGTGCCAGCAGCTTGGGGGGGCCGAACACTGAAGCTTTCTTT,CASSLGGPNTEAFF
TRBJ1-1,NA,NA,TRBV19,TGTGCCAGCGGGGGTACTGAAGCTTTCTTT,CASGGTEAFF
TRBJ1-1,TRBD1,NA,TRBV10-1,TGCGCCAGCAGGGGACAGAAGAACACTGAAGCTTTCTTT,CASRGQKNTEAFF
TRBJ1-1,TRBD1,NA,TRBV6-5,TGTGCCAGCAGTCCCTCGACAGGGGGGGACACTGAAGCTTTCTTT,CASSPSTGGDTEAFF
TRBJ1-2,TRBD1,NA,TRBV6-5,TGTGCCAGCAGGGGGGACAGGGATTTTAACTATGGCTACACCTTC,CASRGDRDFNYGYTF
TRBJ1-1,NA,NA,TRBV2,TGTGCCAGCACCGATCGACAGCTCAACACTGAAGCTTTCTTT,CASTDRQLNTEAFF
TRBJ1-1,NA,NA,TRBV5-4,TGTGCCAGCAGCCTTGCCAGGAACACTGAAGCTTTCTTT,CASSLARNTEAFF
TRBJ2-4,TRBD2,NA,TRBV6-1,TGTGCCAGCAGTGAAGTCTGGGCGGGGGGGCTTCTTACAGCCAAAAACATTCAGTACTTC,CASSEVWAGGLLTAKNIQYF
TRBJ2-1,NA,NA,TRBV2,TGTGCCAGCAGTGAAGGTGAGCCCAATGAGCAGTTCTTC,CASSEGEPNEQFF
TRBJ2-7,TRBD2,once,TRBV2,TGTGCCAGCAGGCAAAGCCAGCTAGCGGGCGACTTTAGCTACGAGCAGTACTTC,CASRQSQLAGDFSYEQYF